The T cell receptor beta chain described here comes from a study of blood T cell repertoires in COVID-19. Turning to the study itself: The United States, Italy and Spain were the sources of the acute and convalescent COVID-19 samples. In each case, the material was cDNA or gDNA derived from T cells, B-cell-depleted T cells, or PBMCs.

Ages ranged from about 18 to 89 years, with residence in 24 US areas. Clones were sequenced by immunoSEQ multiplex PCR, and TCRdb holds only the in-frame ones, with some missing. This sample yields a few hundred thousand clones, of which around 89% are seen a single time; less than 1.2% belongs to the top ten. The sample comprised PBMCs or T cells enriched from blood (not recorded which). This TCR derives from a young man who had recovered from COVID-19.

This chain's CDR3 is CASSSGTGPQPQHF. CDR3 sequence (DNA): TGTGCCAGCAGCTCGGGGACAGGGCCACAGCCCCAGCATTTT. The rearrangement joins TRBV7-9 to TRBJ1-5, with 9 bases matching TRBD1. CDR3 length: 14 residues. Germline CDR1 is SEHNR and CDR2 is FQNEAQ (reference sequence). The J segment lost 7 bases and the V segment lost 4 bases, leaving 5 bases of the junction unmatched. Together with reference TRBV7-9 and TRBJ1-5, the CDR3 gives the full variable domain: DTGVSQNPRHKITKRGQNVTFRCDPISEHNRLYWYRQTLGQGPEFLTYFQNEAQLEKSRLLSDRFSAERPKGSFSTLEIQRTEQGDSAMYLCASSSGTGPQPQHFGDGTRLSIL.